Presented here are 12 T cell receptor beta chains from one specimen sequenced in a study of blood T cell repertoires in COVID-19 (dated by TCRdb to the early 2020s). Libraries came from the immunoSEQ multiplex PCR assay. TCRdb holds this immuneACCESS table with in-frame rearrangements only. Some clones are missing; in checked studies, unresolved V genes explain under half, and the rest has no known cause. The sample data list 250,000 to 300,000 clones, and approximately 85% of these were observed just once. In total, the top ten clones hold 5.1% of the sample. The material sequenced was peripheral blood. The receptors derive from a man aged 50 to 60 with active or convalescent COVID-19.

The rearrangement uses TRBV9 and TRBJ1-2; 9 nucleotides agree with TRBD1. Germline assignment: CDR1 SGDLS and CDR2 YYNGEE. This CDR3 spans 17 amino acids. V dropped 5 bases and J dropped 4; count of bases not matched to a gene: 15. The chain's CDR3 is CASSPGTGPSPVYGYTF. The CDR3 region has the DNA TGTGCCAGCAGTCCCGGGACAGGGCCATCGCCGGTCTATGGCTACACCTTC.

This chain joins TRBV29-1 and TRBJ1-5; 9 bases line up with TRBD1. Germline values: CDR1 SQVTM, CDR2 ANQGSEA. The CDR3 spans 15 residues. J was trimmed by 5 bases and V by 6 bases; bases with no gene match: 11. The CDR3: CSVAPPGTGYQPQHF. The CDR3, as DNA: TGCAGCGTAGCCCCTCCCGGGACAGGGTATCAGCCCCAGCATTTT.

The DNA of the CDR3 is TGTGCCAGCAGCTTAGCGGGGGAGGGGGAAAAACTGTTTTTT. Amino acids: CASSLAGEGEKLFF. The chain uses TRBV13 and TRBJ1-4; maybe TRBD1 (5 bases). V lost 1 base to trimming and J lost 8 bases, with 11 bases between them. The CDR3 spans 14 residues. Per the germline V gene, CDR1 is PRHDT and CDR2 is FYEKMQ (reference sequence).

The rearrangement joins TRBV27 to TRBJ2-5; the match to TRBD1 covers 10 bases. This CDR3 comprises 14 residues. V was pared by 5 bases and J by 5 bases, with 5 bases of the junction left unmatched. Germline CDR1 MNHEY, CDR2 SMNVEV (reference sequence). CDR3 DNA sequence: TGTGCCAGCAGTAAGGACAGGGGGTGGGAGACCCAGTACTTC. Protein sequence: CASSKDRGWETQYF.

The chain has TRBV10-3 and TRBJ1-2; D remains ambiguous. The CDR3 contains 16 residues. Per germline, CDR1 ENHRY and CDR2 SYGVKD. V lost 3 bases and J 2 bases, leaving 16 bases between the germline ends. CDR3 sequence reads: CAISDGGRPDNYGYTF. Here the CDR3 DNA reads TGTGCCATCAGTGACGGTGGGCGACCTGACAACTATGGCTACACCTTC.

The V and J genes are TRBV5-8 and TRBJ1-1, with 9 bases identical to TRBD1. Germline CDR1 reads SGHTS; CDR2 reads YDEGEE. CDR3 length: 13 residues. The ends lost 4 bases at V and 5 bases at J; junction bases unmatched: 3. In DNA, the CDR3 is TGTGCCAGCAGCAAGACAGGGGGAACTGAAGCTTTCTTT. Protein sequence: CASSKTGGTEAFF.

The chain joins TRBV7-9 to TRBJ2-7, with a possible D match to TRBD1 (7 bases). The V and J ends lost 1 base and 6 bases respectively, with 16 bases between them. CDR1 is SEHNR and CDR2 is FQNEAQ in the germline V gene (reference sequence). This CDR3 spans 15 amino acids. CDR3 coding DNA: TGTGCCAGCAGCTTAGAAGCAGGGGGGTTAAGCGAGCAGTACTTC. Its translation: CASSLEAGGLSEQYF. The full variable domain, in which reference TRBV7-9 and TRBJ2-7 provide the parts outside the CDR3, is DTGVSQNPRHKITKRGQNVTFRCDPISEHNRLYWYRQTLGQGPEFLTYFQNEAQLEKSRLLSDRFSAERPKGSFSTLEIQRTEQGDSAMYLCASSLEAGGLSEQYFGPGTRLTVT.

Comments on this clone: Other DNA sequences in the sample encode the same CDR3. This chain's CDR3 is CSAGRTVEAFF. The DNA of the CDR3 is TGCAGTGCCGGGAGGACAGTTGAAGCTTTCTTT. The chain links TRBV20-1 to TRBJ1-1; weak D call: TRBD1 (6 bases). The CDR3 has 11 residues. Germline V gives CDR1 DFQATT, CDR2 SNEGSKA (reference sequence). Deletions cut 6 bases from V and 7 bases from J, with 12 bases between.

The CDR3 bases are TGCGCCAGCAGCCCCCGAGGGACTAGCCAAAACAATGAGCAGTTCTTC. This gives the protein CASSPRGTSQNNEQFF. The chain couples TRBV5-1 to TRBJ2-1; 9 nucleotides line up with TRBD2. This CDR3 is built from 16 residues. Germline CDR1 reads SGHRS; CDR2 reads YFSETQ. V was pared by 4 bases and J by 5 bases, with 10 bases of the junction left unmatched.

The chain is built from TRBV20-1 and TRBJ2-3; tentatively, D is TRBD2 (6 bases). Trimming pared 0 bases from V and 10 bases from J, leaving 8 bases between. Germline-derived CDR1 and CDR2 are DFQATT and SNEGSKA (reference sequence). There are 11 residues in the CDR3. In DNA form, the CDR3 reads TGCAGTGCTAGAGAGGAGGGCCCGCAGTATTTT. Translated, it gives CSAREEGPQYF.

The chain couples TRBV7-2 to TRBJ2-1, with 7 bases aligning to TRBD2. Germline V gene data show CDR1 as SGHTA and CDR2 as FQGNSA. The V and J ends lost 0 bases and 7 bases, in that order; junction bases with no gene match: 6. This CDR3 has 15 amino acids. The CDR3 protein is CASSLAGGFGNEQFF. CDR3 DNA sequence: TGTGCCAGCAGCTTAGCGGGAGGGTTCGGTAATGAGCAGTTCTTC.

The chain links TRBV19 to TRBJ1-6, with D possibly matching TRBD1 (5 bases). Trimming left V 8 bases short and J 2 bases short, with 16 bases between. CDR3 size: 16 residues. Looked up from germline, CDR1 is LNHDA and CDR2 is SQIVND (reference sequence). The CDR3, as DNA: TGTGCCAGTTCCACGGGGGGGACCACCTATAATTCACCCCTCCACTTT. Translating it yields CASSTGGTTYNSPLHF.